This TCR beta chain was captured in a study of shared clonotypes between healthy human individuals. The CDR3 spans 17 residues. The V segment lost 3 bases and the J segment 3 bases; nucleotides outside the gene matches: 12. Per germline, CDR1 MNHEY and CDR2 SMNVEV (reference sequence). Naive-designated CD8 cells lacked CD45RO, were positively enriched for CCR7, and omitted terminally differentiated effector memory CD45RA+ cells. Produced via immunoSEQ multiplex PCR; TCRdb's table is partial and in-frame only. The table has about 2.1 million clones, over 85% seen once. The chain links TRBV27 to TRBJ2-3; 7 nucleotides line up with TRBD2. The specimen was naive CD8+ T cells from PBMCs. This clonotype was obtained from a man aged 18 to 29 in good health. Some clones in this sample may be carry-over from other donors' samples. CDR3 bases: TGTGCCAGCAGTTTTCGATTAATGGCGGGAGAAACAGATACGCAGTATTTT. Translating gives CASSFRLMAGETDTQYF.